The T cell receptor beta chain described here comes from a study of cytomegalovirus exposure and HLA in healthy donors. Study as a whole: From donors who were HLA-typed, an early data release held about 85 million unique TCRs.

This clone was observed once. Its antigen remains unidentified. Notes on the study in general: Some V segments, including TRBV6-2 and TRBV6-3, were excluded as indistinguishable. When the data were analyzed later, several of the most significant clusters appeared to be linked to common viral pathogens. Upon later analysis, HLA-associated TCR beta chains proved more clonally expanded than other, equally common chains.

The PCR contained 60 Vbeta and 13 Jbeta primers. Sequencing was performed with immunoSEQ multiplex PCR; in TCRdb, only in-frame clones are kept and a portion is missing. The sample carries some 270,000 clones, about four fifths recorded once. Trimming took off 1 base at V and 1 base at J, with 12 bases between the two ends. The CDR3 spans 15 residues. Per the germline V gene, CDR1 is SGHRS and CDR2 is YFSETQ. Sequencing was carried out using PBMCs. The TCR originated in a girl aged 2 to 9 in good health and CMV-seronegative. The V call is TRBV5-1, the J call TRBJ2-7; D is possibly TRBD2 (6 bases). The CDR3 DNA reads TGCGCCAGCAGCTTGTGGTTCGGAGGGTCCTACGAGCAGTACTTC. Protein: CASSLWFGGSYEQYF.